This is a list of T cell receptor beta chains from one sample in a study of regulatory T cells in long-lasting Graves disease. TCRdb called the multiplex PCR reads again in MiXCR, with one record for every CDR3 protein. Here the sample spans hundreds of thousands of distinct CDR3 sequences, less than 20% being singletons. The same data also contributed to another study, on T cells in Graves' hyperthyroidism and ophthalmopathy.

The input for sequencing was peripheral blood mononuclear cells (PBMCs), taken at new diagnosis, from a patient treated with antithyroid drugs. The source of these receptors is a woman aged 30 to 39 with Graves disease. Each CDR3 is given with its conserved first and last residue.

16	TRBV6-2/TRBV6-3	CASSYSIAASSYEQYF
12	TRBV19	CASSPGGVRAFF
14	TRBV11-2	CASSFDRSSYEQYF
13	TRBV30	CAWSPLPGTEAFF
14	TRBV5-1	CASSRDREDETQYF
14	TRBV25-1	CASSRTGTGAEQYF
14	TRBV5-1	CASSLNSQFYEQYF
16	TRBV2	CASSVTSGRVPDTQYF
15	TRBV5-1	CASSLELADTGELFF
13	TRBV28	CASSSPTGNEQYF
14	TRBV11-2	CASSFSGGSYEQYF
15	TRBV20-1	CSASQERASYNEQFF
12	TRBV24-1	CATSAEVSRQFF
15	TRBV6-1	CASSGRRTGAEKLFF